The 4 T cell receptor beta chains presented below share a single source sample, sequenced in a study of T-cell reconstitution after alpha-beta-depleted transplantation in children. Construction of the TCRbeta library involved unique molecular identifiers. TCRdb re-called the PCR reads through MiXCR, storing one row per CDR3 protein. The repertoire holds approximately 400,000 distinct CDR3 sequences, about a sixth seen once, with just under 30% in the top ten. The specimen comprised PBMCs, mostly from graft donor cells, sampled 360 days after TCRalphabeta/CD19-depleted stem cell transplant. These receptors came from a boy under two years old who had a stem cell transplant for Wiskott-Aldrich syndrome, so the T cells may come from the graft donor.

A few counts support this clonotype. This sequence joins TRBV4-1 and TRBJ2-1; TRBD1 might be the D (6 bases). CDR1 MGHRA and CDR2 YSYEKL come from the germline V gene. V was pared by 1 base and J by 5 bases, with 18 bases between. This CDR3 region has 17 residues. CDR3 loop: CASSQGPGQGKDNEQFF. In nucleotides, the CDR3 is TGCGCCAGCAGCCAAGGGCCGGGCCAGGGGAAAGACAATGAGCAGTTCTTC.

This clonotype came up a few times. V is TRBV29-1 and J is TRBJ2-1, with a weak D call TRBD1 (6 bases). This CDR3 is built from 14 residues. V lost 6 bases, J lost 2 bases, and 14 bases lay in between. The germline CDR1 and CDR2 sequences are SQVTM and ANQGSEA. The CDR3 coding sequence is TGCAGCGTCCAGAGGGGGACAACCTACAATGAGCAGTTCTTC. It codes for CSVQRGTTYNEQFF.

The table lists this clonotype with a few counts. The rearrangement links TRBV5-1 to TRBJ2-7; 12 nucleotides align to TRBD1. The CDR3 runs to 17 residues. In germline, CDR1 is SGHRS, CDR2 YFSETQ. With 3 bases clipped from V and 0 bases from J, the junction kept 7 bases outside the gene matches. CDR3 sequence (DNA): TGCGCCAGCAGCTCAACCGGGACAGGGGGCTTCTCCTACGAGCAGTACTTC. Amino acid sequence: CASSSTGTGGFSYEQYF.

A few counts support this clonotype. V and J are TRBV24-1 and TRBJ2-5, with D possibly TRBD2 on 6 matching bases. Trimming removed 10 bases from V and 3 bases from J, with 23 bases in between. The CDR3 is made up of 16 amino acids. Germline V gives CDR1 KGHDR, CDR2 SFDVKD. DNA for the CDR3: TGTGCCACGTGGGGGATCCTTACTAGCAGGGAAGAGACCCAGTACTTC. The encoded protein is CATWGILTSREETQYF.